The 21 T cell receptor beta chains reported below all come from one sample, sequenced in a study of type 1 and type 2 diabetes patients. The PCR template was genomic DNA. Multiplex PCR with 30 forward and 13 reverse primers amplified the TCR beta CDR3. TCRdb re-analysed the multiplex PCR reads in MiXCR, keeping a single row per CDR3 protein. Of 250,000 or so distinct CDR3 sequences in the sample, around 47% were seen once. The sample taken for sequencing was peripheral blood mononuclear cells (PBMCs). Receptors originate from a man between 18 and 29 years old with type 2 diabetes.

The J gene is TRBJ1-2, the V gene TRBV2, with D uncertain. V gave up 7 bases and J gave up 8 bases, with 11 bases separating them. Germline CDR1 reads SNHLY; CDR2 reads FYNNEI. The CDR3 has 11 amino acids. CDR3 residues: CASMLGRGYTF. The CDR3 nucleotides are TGTGCCAGCATGTTGGGGAGGGGCTACACCTTC.

This clonotype appeared many times. This chain links TRBV27 with TRBJ2-7; possibly TRBD1 for D (5 bases). CDR1 MNHEY and CDR2 SMNVEV come from the germline V gene (reference sequence). The CDR3 extends over 14 amino acids. Trimming stripped 0 bases from V and 6 bases from J, with 12 bases between. CDR3 amino acids: CASSLSAGPGEQYF. The DNA of the CDR3 is TGTGCCAGCAGTTTATCGGCAGGGCCAGGCGAGCAGTACTTC.

The rearrangement joins TRBV5-1 to TRBJ2-1; D call uncertain. The germline CDR1 and CDR2 sequences are SGHRS and YFSETQ. V lost 0 bases and J lost 3, with 4 bases in between. CDR3 length equals 13 residues. CDR3 region: CASSLVLYNEQFF. The CDR3 coding sequence is TGCGCCAGCAGCTTGGTACTCTACAATGAGCAGTTCTTC.

J is TRBJ2-6 and V is TRBV9; TRBD2 is a possible D gene (5 bases). V dropped 0 bases and J dropped 4 bases, with 8 bases sitting between them. In germline, CDR1 is SGDLS, CDR2 YYNGEE. This CDR3 is built from 15 residues. The CDR3 region is CASSVAGLGANVLTF. For the CDR3, the DNA is TGTGCCAGCAGCGTAGCGGGGTTAGGGGCCAACGTCCTGACTTTC. Based on the CDR3 plus reference TRBV9 and TRBJ2-6, the full variable domain is DSGVTQTPKHLITATGQRVTLRCSPRSGDLSVYWYQQSLDQGLQFLIQYYNGEERAKGNILERFSAQQFPDLHSELNLSSLELGDSALYFCASSVAGLGANVLTFGAGSRLTVL.

The gene calls are TRBV7-2 and TRBJ1-2, with D perhaps matching TRBD1 (6 bases). The germline V gene encodes CDR1 SGHTA and CDR2 FQGNSA. This CDR3 has 13 residues. With 6 bases removed from V and 4 bases from J, the gap between germline ends came to 12 bases. CDR3 nucleotides: TGTGCCAGCAGTTCCGACAGGATCTATGGCTACACCTTC. This encodes CASSSDRIYGYTF.

CDR3 nucleotides: TGTGCCAGCAGTGATCTCGGACAGGGTAGCGACGAGCAGTACTTC. Translating it yields CASSDLGQGSDEQYF. V usage is TRBV25-1 and J usage is TRBJ2-7; 8 bases fit TRBD1. The V and J ends lost 3 bases and 5 bases, in that order; junction bases with no gene match: 9. CDR1 is MGHDK, CDR2 SYGVNS, per germline. This CDR3 is built from 15 residues.

This clonotype was seen ten or more times. The rearrangement joins TRBV15 to TRBJ1-2; D is undetermined. The CDR3 consists of 12 residues. Germline lookup yields CDR1 LNHNV and CDR2 YYDKDF (reference sequence). Trimming pared 0 bases from V and 7 bases from J, leaving 6 bases between. CDR3 region: CATSRELGGYTF. The DNA of the CDR3 is TGTGCCACCAGCAGAGAACTTGGTGGCTACACCTTC.

This sequence joins TRBV7-6 and TRBJ1-2, with D hard to call. Germline CDR1 reads SGHVS; CDR2 reads FNYEAQ. CDR3 length: 17 amino acids. V was trimmed by 7 bases and J by 5 bases, leaving 26 bases between them. The CDR3 is CASTHRTWARTLYGYTF. The CDR3 DNA follows: TGTGCCAGCACCCATCGGACGTGGGCCAGGACTTTATATGGCTACACCTTC.

This chain uses TRBV4-3 with TRBJ1-6; no firm D call. Germline CDR1 and CDR2: LGHNA and YSLEER. There are 16 residues in the CDR3. Trimming pared 0 bases from V and 10 bases from J, leaving 16 bases between. The CDR3 sequence is CASSQDTRGGSSPLHF. CDR3 DNA sequence: TGCGCCAGCAGCCAAGATACACGGGGAGGCTCATCACCCCTCCACTTT.

This clonotype was counted only a few times. The genes are TRBV20-1 and TRBJ1-2; TRBD1 is a possible D gene (6 bases). CDR1 and CDR2 from the germline V gene are DFQATT and SNEGSKA (reference sequence). Trimming pared 0 bases from V and 7 bases from J, leaving 15 bases between. The CDR3 runs 14 residues. The CDR3 DNA sequence: TGCAGTGCTAGAGATGGACAGTTAGGAGGTGGCTACACCTTC. Protein: CSARDGQLGGGYTF.

This chain links TRBV30 with TRBJ1-1; tentatively, D is TRBD1 (6 bases). The V gene lost 7 bases and the J gene lost 1 base, with 16 bases spanning the gap. The CDR3 consists of 14 residues. CDR1 is GTSNPN, CDR2 SVGIG, per germline (reference sequence). The CDR3 DNA is TGTGCCTCCCTACAGGGAGTTTGGAACACTGAAGCTTTCTTT. Protein sequence: CASLQGVWNTEAFF. The full variable domain, completed using reference TRBV30 and TRBJ1-1, is SQTIHQWPATLVQPVGSPLSLECTVEGTSNPNLYWYRQAAGRGLQLLFYSVGIGQISSEVPQNLSASRPQDRQFILSSKKLLLSDSGFYLCASLQGVWNTEAFFGQGTRLTVV.

The V gene is TRBV4-2, the J gene TRBJ2-7, with 11 positions matching TRBD2. Germline CDR1 is LGHNA and CDR2 is YNFKEQ. This CDR3 spans 17 amino acids. V was clipped by 1 base and J by 2 bases; unmatched bases: 7. The CDR3 here is CASSQGLLAGGTYEQYF. The CDR3 region has the DNA TGTGCCAGCAGCCAAGGGCTTCTAGCGGGAGGAACCTACGAGCAGTACTTC.

This clonotype appeared once. No conserved phenylalanine or tryptophan is present at the end of the CDR3, so a read error is the likely explanation. The CDR3 protein is CASSPQGGQGATEAFL. The CDR3 region has the DNA TGTGCCAGCTCCCCCCAAGGGGGACAGGGGGCTACTGAAGCTTTCCTT. The chain has TRBV6-6 and TRBJ1-1, with 12 bases identical to TRBD1. Germline CDR1 reads MNHNY; CDR2 reads SVGAGI (reference sequence). The CDR3 runs to 16 residues. The junction had 12 bases not matched to a gene; V was cut back by 8 bases and J by 5 bases.

There are a few counts of this clonotype. J is TRBJ2-7 and V is TRBV20-1; 7 bases line up with TRBD1. Germline V gene sequence: CDR1 DFQATT, CDR2 SNEGSKA (reference sequence). With V trimmed by 1 base and J by 4 bases, 7 bases remained unmatched. The CDR3 covers 14 residues. CDR3: CSARVEGGDYEQYF. The CDR3 DNA reads TGCAGTGCTAGAGTGGAAGGGGGCGATTACGAGCAGTACTTC.

This sequence joins TRBV12-3 or TRBV12-4 and TRBJ2-2; 8 bases are a match to TRBD1. The V gene end was trimmed by 2 bases and the J gene end by 5 bases; junction bases not matched to a gene: 4. The CDR3 consists of 15 residues. CDR3 sequence reads: CASSLTQGGTGELFF. The CDR3 DNA sequence: TGTGCCAGCAGTTTAACACAGGGGGGAACCGGGGAGCTGTTTTTT.

This sequence joins TRBV7-6 and TRBJ1-2; D is uncertain. The V gene lost 2 bases and the J gene lost 2 bases, with 6 bases spanning the gap. This CDR3 has 13 residues. Germline V CDR1 and CDR2: SGHVS, FNYEAQ. CDR3 sequence reads: CASSLNENYGYTF. In DNA, the CDR3 is TGTGCCAGCAGCTTAAACGAGAACTATGGCTACACCTTC.

This clonotype occurred once. Here the CDR3 omits its conserved ending phenylalanine or tryptophan, so a read error is the likely source. V usage is TRBV10-3 and J usage is TRBJ1-2, with a tentative D call TRBD1 (5 bases). The V gene lost 3 bases and the J gene lost 4 bases, with 12 bases spanning the gap. Germline CDR1 and CDR2: ENHRY and SYGVKD. The CDR3 loop spans 14 amino acids. The CDR3 loop is CAISDSGFSYGYTL. In nucleotides, the CDR3 is TGTGCCATCAGTGACTCAGGGTTCAGCTATGGCTACACCCTC.

A few counts support this clonotype. The rearrangement links TRBV30 to TRBJ1-2; D gene uncertain. Germline CDR1 GTSNPN, CDR2 SVGIG (reference sequence). Between the trimmed V and J ends, which lost 8 bases and 5 bases, there was a span of 18 bases. CDR3 length: 13 amino acids. The CDR3 bases are TGTGCCAAACTCACCCCGGGCCTATATGGCTACACCTTC. This sequence encodes CAKLTPGLYGYTF.

This clonotype was found many times. The CDR3 region has the DNA TGTGCCAGTAGTATTCCGGGACAACGTAATTCACCCCTCCACTTT. Translating gives CASSIPGQRNSPLHF. The chain carries TRBV19 and TRBJ1-6, with D possibly being TRBD1 (6 bases). CDR3 length equals 15 residues. Trimming stripped 3 bases from V and 6 bases from J, with 12 bases between. The germline CDR1 and CDR2 sequences are LNHDA and SQIVND (reference sequence).

The V and J genes are TRBV27 and TRBJ2-5, with 8 bases matching TRBD1. The tail of the sequence fits TRBJ2-1 better, so the J call may be wrong. The CDR3 is 14 residues long. Germline V lookup: CDR1 MNHEY, CDR2 SMNVEV (reference sequence). The CDR3 sequence: CASSGTGGINEQFF. CDR3 nucleotide sequence: TGTGCCAGCAGCGGGACAGGTGGTATCAATGAGCAGTTCTTC.

The V and J genes are TRBV10-3 and TRBJ2-7; 12 bases map to TRBD1. CDR1 and CDR2 from the germline V gene are ENHRY and SYGVKD. V shed 10 bases, J shed 3 bases, and the junction held 16 bases outside the gene matches. This CDR3 is 17 amino acids long. CDR3 protein: CASRPGQGAGLDYEQYF. CDR3 DNA sequence: TGTGCCAGCAGACCGGGACAGGGGGCTGGTTTGGACTACGAGCAGTACTTC.